This T cell receptor (beta chain) was documented in a study of T cell changes during pregnancy in multiple sclerosis. The data were produced by immunoSEQ multiplex PCR, yet TCRdb's version contains in-frame clones alone and is incomplete. The sample shows 69,000 or so clones, about 91% of them seen only once. The starting material was CD4+ T cells from peripheral blood mononuclear cells, obtained in the third trimester of pregnancy. This clonotype was obtained from a female donor in good health, enrolled as a control in a pregnancy study.

The CDR3 nucleotides are TGTGCTAGTGGTTTGGTACTCAGGTCAAACACAGATACGCAGTATTTT. Protein product: CASGLVLRSNTDTQYF. The V gene is TRBV12-5, the J gene TRBJ2-3; no definite D call. The CDR3 totals 16 residues. V was cut by 0 bases and J by 2 bases, with 12 bases left in between. CDR1 is LGHNT and CDR2 is FRNRAP in the germline V gene.